This paragraph covers one T cell receptor beta chain sequence. Its antigen remains unknown. This record comes from a study of T cells expressing NK-cell markers. Overall study: The sequencing cohort of eight donors included seven HCMV-seropositive individuals and one seronegative individual.

TCR beta libraries carry UMIs added by 5'RACE template switching. TCRdb derives one entry per CDR3 protein from the 5' RACE reads, leaving out DNA. The sample has a few hundred thousand distinct CDR3 sequences. CDR1 is SGHNT, CDR2 YYREEE, per germline (reference sequence). CDR3 length equals 15 residues. Study observations and caveats: Where several donors were concerned, these clonotypes also led the CD3+CD56-NKG2C+ fraction. Top CD8+ clonotypes included the dominant CD3+CD56+NKG2C+ clonotypes in six donors.

The rearrangement joins TRBV5-4 to TRBJ2-7; the D call from TCRdb, TRBD1, cannot be confirmed without DNA. The clonotype was recovered from a man between 18 and 69 years old in good health. Sequenced material: blood T cells: a sorted CD56 or NKG2C T cell subset, CD4+ or CD8+ T cells, or bulk PBMC T cells (not recorded which). CDR3 loop: CASSLWGYGVHEQYF.